This TCR beta chain was observed in a study of blood T cell repertoires in COVID-19. Study in general: T cells, B-cell-depleted T cells, or PBMCs supplied cDNA or gDNA.

Authors' methods: Reference gene primer amplification yielded estimated nucleated cell counts. Data came from immunoSEQ multiplex PCR; TCRdb stores just in-frame clones and leaves some out. The DNA was the basis for D and trimming; V, J and clone size are from that table. The sample includes around 80,000 clones, 70% to 85% of them seen just once. This CDR3 has 15 residues. The V and J ends lost 2 bases and 8 bases, in that order; junction bases with no gene match: 7. Per the germline V gene, CDR1 is SGHTA and CDR2 is FQGNSA. Sequencing was performed on peripheral blood. The sequence was obtained from a man in his fifties or sixties with active or convalescent COVID-19. The V and J genes are TRBV7-2 and TRBJ2-3; 10 bases fit TRBD2. The CDR3 here is CASSLRSSGGRTQYF. In DNA, the CDR3 is TGTGCCAGCAGCTTAAGGTCTAGCGGGGGACGTACGCAGTATTTT.